A selection of T cell receptor beta chains follows, all from one sample in a study of blood T cell repertoires in COVID-19. Profiled with immunoSEQ multiplex PCR; TCRdb holds only in-frame clones, not every one. There are 50,000 to 65,000 clones in the sample; about 74% occur only once, and under 30% lies in the top ten. Sequenced input: peripheral blood. All receptors come from a woman older than 75 with acute or convalescent COVID-19. CDR3s include the opening cysteine and the closing phenylalanine or tryptophan. The D gene is left open where the match is weak. Size values are once, few and many counts, or a class for expanded clones, and some rows have none.

len,v_gene,d_gene,j_gene,abundance,CDR3nt,CDR3aa
13,TRBV19,-,TRBJ2-1,-,TGTGCCAGTACCGAGCGACCCCCCTTGGGGCAGTTCTTC,CASTERPPLGQFF
18,TRBV11-2,-,TRBJ2-1,few,TGTGCCAGCAGCTCGCTGGCCAGGACTAAGGGCTTAAACAATGAGCAGTTCTTC,CASSSLARTKGLNNEQFF
14,TRBV5-1,-,TRBJ2-5,-,TGCGCCAGCACATTTGACTTGTACCAAGAGACCCAGTACTTC,CASTFDLYQETQYF
18,TRBV21-1,-,TRBJ1-2,-,TGTGCCAGCACCCACCTTCCTGGACAGGGAGCTTCTAACTATGGCTACACCTTC,CASTHLPGQGASNYGYTF
17,TRBV19,TRBD1,TRBJ1-6,-,TGTGCCAGTAGTCCAGAAGGACAGGCCACCTATAATTCACCCCTCCACTTT,CASSPEGQATYNSPLHF
14,TRBV24-1,TRBD1,TRBJ2-7,-,TGTGCCACCGAACGGTTAGGGACAGCCTACGAGCAGTACTTC,CATERLGTAYEQYF
11,TRBV29-1,-,TRBJ1-1,-,TGCAGCGCCTCCAGGGTCTCTGAAGCTTTCTTT,CSASRVSEAFF
17,TRBV27,TRBD2,TRBJ2-1,-,TGTGCCAGCAGTTCTCTAGCGGGATCTACCGTATATGGTGAGCAGTTCTTC,CASSSLAGSTVYGEQFF
12,TRBV5-1,-,TRBJ2-5,-,TGCGCCAGCAGCGGCAACCAAGAGACCCAGTACTTC,CASSGNQETQYF
17,TRBV4-3,TRBD1,TRBJ2-3,-,TGCGCCAGCAGCCGCCAACAGGGGGCGGGTGGCTCAGATACGCAGTATTTT,CASSRQQGAGGSDTQYF
12,TRBV7-8,-,TRBJ2-7,-,TGTGCCAGCAGCTCTGACTTCGACGAGCAGTACTTC,CASSSDFDEQYF
14,TRBV5-1,TRBD1,TRBJ1-4,once,TGCGCCAGCAGCCCGGACAGGGTTAATGAAAAACTGTTTTTT,CASSPDRVNEKLFF
13,TRBV7-2,-,TRBJ1-4,-,TGTGCCAGCAGCCCCGGACATCGGGAAAAACTGTTTTTT,CASSPGHREKLFF
18,TRBV11-2,TRBD1,TRBJ2-2,-,TGTGCCAGCAACTTCCCACTCCGGGACAGCGTCGACACCGGGGAGCTGTTTTTT,CASNFPLRDSVDTGELFF
20,TRBV19,TRBD1,TRBJ1-5,-,TGTGCCAGTAGTTCTCCTCCCGGGACAGGGGGCCCCCATAGCAATCAGCCCCAGCATTTT,CASSSPPGTGGPHSNQPQHF
16,TRBV11-1,TRBD1,TRBJ2-4,-,TGTGCCAGCAGCCCACGACAGGGGATAGCCAAAAACATTCAGTACTTC,CASSPRQGIAKNIQYF
14,TRBV7-2,TRBD1,TRBJ2-7,-,TGTGCCAGCAGCCATAGAGGACAGGACTACGAGCAGTACTTC,CASSHRGQDYEQYF
14,TRBV3-1/TRBV3-2,-,TRBJ1-5,-,TGTGCCAGCAGCCAAGGTATAAACAATCAGCCCCAGCATTTT,CASSQGINNQPQHF
15,TRBV7-9,TRBD1,TRBJ1-1,-,TGTGCCAGCAGCTTAAGGGACAGGGGGCACACTGAAGCTTTCTTT,CASSLRDRGHTEAFF
14,TRBV30,-,TRBJ1-4,-,TGTGCCTGGAGCCCAGGACAGCTTAATGAAAAACTGTTTTTT,CAWSPGQLNEKLFF
19,TRBV5-1,TRBD2,TRBJ2-3,-,TGCGCCAGCAGCTTGGGGCGCCGCCCAGCGGGAGGGCTCACAGATACGCAGTATTTT,CASSLGRRPAGGLTDTQYF
15,TRBV28,TRBD1,TRBJ2-5,-,TGTGCCAGCAATGGAGGCAGGGGGCGGTCAGAGACCCAGTACTTC,CASNGGRGRSETQYF
16,TRBV6-5,-,TRBJ1-2,-,TGTGCCAGCAGTTACTCGTTCGGGGGGCGCCTCTATGGCTACACCTTC,CASSYSFGGRLYGYTF
15,TRBV19,TRBD1,TRBJ1-2,-,TGTGCCAGTAGTCCCCTGGGACAGGGAGCCTATGGCTACACCTTC,CASSPLGQGAYGYTF
14,TRBV10-1,TRBD1,TRBJ2-5,few,TGCGCCAGCAGGGGGGGACAGGGGTGGGAGACCCAGTACTTC,CASRGGQGWETQYF
14,TRBV5-1,TRBD2,TRBJ2-7,-,TGCGCCAGCAGGGTAGCGGGAGGGCCCTACGAGCAGTACTTC,CASRVAGGPYEQYF
14,TRBV2,-,TRBJ2-5,-,TGTGCCAGCAGCGCGGGAAGAGGTCAAGAGACCCAGTACTTC,CASSAGRGQETQYF
15,TRBV7-7,TRBD2,TRBJ2-5,-,TGTGCTAGCAGCTTAGCGGGCTTACCTGAAGAGACCCAGTACTTC,CASSLAGLPEETQYF
19,TRBV19,-,TRBJ2-7,-,TGTGCCAGTAGTATAGATTACCTCCCTACAGGGTCCTACTCCTACGAGCAGTACTTC,CASSIDYLPTGSYSYEQYF
14,TRBV2,-,TRBJ1-5,few,TGTGCCAGCAGTGAAGGAACAGGGTATCAGCCCCAGCATTTT,CASSEGTGYQPQHF
15,TRBV7-2,-,TRBJ2-2,-,TGTGCCAGCAGCTTAGGAGACTACCACACCGGGGAGCTGTTTTTT,CASSLGDYHTGELFF
16,TRBV24-1,TRBD1,TRBJ2-1,-,TGTGCCACCAGTGATAGGGGACAGAAAAGCTACAATGAGCAGTTCTTC,CATSDRGQKSYNEQFF
16,TRBV3-1/TRBV3-2,TRBD1,TRBJ1-2,-,TGTGCCAGCAGCCCGAGGGACAGGGGGTTCGACTATGGCTACACCTTC,CASSPRDRGFDYGYTF
15,TRBV5-1,TRBD1,TRBJ1-4,once,TGCGCCAGCAGCTACAGGGGCTCAACTAATGAAAAACTGTTTTTT,CASSYRGSTNEKLFF
14,TRBV27,TRBD2,TRBJ2-7,-,TGTGCCAGCAGCTGGAGCGGGGCGAGGGCCGAGCAGTACTTC,CASSWSGARAEQYF
14,TRBV10-3,-,TRBJ1-2,-,TGTGCCATCAGTGAGGGCTCAGGGGCCAATGGCTACACCTTC,CAISEGSGANGYTF
16,TRBV30,TRBD1,TRBJ2-1,-,TGTGCCTGGAGAGGGGACAGGGCGGATAGACTCGGGGAGCAGTTCTTC,CAWRGDRADRLGEQFF
12,TRBV29-1,TRBD1,TRBJ1-1,-,TGCAGCGTCCGACAGGGCGGCACTGAAGCTTTCTTT,CSVRQGGTEAFF
11,TRBV28,-,TRBJ1-2,-,TGTGCCAGCAGTTCTATCCTCATTTCCACCTTC,CASSSILISTF
17,TRBV29-1,-,TRBJ1-4,-,TGCAGCGTTGAAGATCCGAGGGCCGACAGGTCGGACGAAAAACTGTTTTTT,CSVEDPRADRSDEKLFF
16,TRBV5-1,TRBD1,TRBJ1-2,-,TGCGCCAGCAGCCCAGGACAGGGTTGGGCTAACTATGGCTACACCTTC,CASSPGQGWANYGYTF
15,TRBV4-2,TRBD1,TRBJ1-2,-,TGTGCCAGCAGCCAAGTACTAGGGACAGGGGCTGGCTACACCTTC,CASSQVLGTGAGYTF
15,TRBV11-2,TRBD2,TRBJ2-7,few,TGTGCCAGCAGCTTAGAGTACGGGAGGGCCTACGAGCAGTACTTC,CASSLEYGRAYEQYF
10,TRBV6-5,-,TRBJ2-5,-,TGTGCCACCCAAGAGGAGACCCAGTACTTC,CATQEETQYF
14,TRBV18,-,TRBJ1-1,-,TGTGCCAGCTCACCTCCTTTCGGGGGGACTGAAGCTTTCTTT,CASSPPFGGTEAFF
18,TRBV19,TRBD2,TRBJ2-4,-,TGTGCCAGTAGTCCCGGGACTAGCGGGAGGGATTCCAAAAACATTCAGTACTTC,CASSPGTSGRDSKNIQYF
21,TRBV3-1/TRBV3-2,TRBD2,TRBJ2-1,-,TGTGCCAGCAGCCAAAGGGCCCCTACTAGCGAGGCGCGGGAGGCCACACATGAGCAGTTCTTC,CASSQRAPTSEAREATHEQFF
16,TRBV9,TRBD2,TRBJ2-1,-,TGTGCCAGCAGCGTAGCCCCCGGGACTAGCGGAACCGAGCAGTTCTTC,CASSVAPGTSGTEQFF
18,TRBV28,TRBD2,TRBJ2-2,-,TGTGCCAGCAGTTTTCCAAGCGGGAGGTCTTTGAACACCGGGGAGCTGTTTTTT,CASSFPSGRSLNTGELFF
14,TRBV30,-,TRBJ2-5,-,TGTGCCTGGAGGAGGCTCGGGGGTTTGGAGACCCAGTACTTC,CAWRRLGGLETQYF
16,TRBV2,TRBD1,TRBJ2-1,-,TGTGCCAGCAGTCCCCGGACAGGGGTGGTAGGTAATGAGCAGTTCTTC,CASSPRTGVVGNEQFF
15,TRBV3-1/TRBV3-2,-,TRBJ2-3,-,TGTGCCAGCAGCCAACTCGGTACGTCGAGGGATACGCAGTATTTT,CASSQLGTSRDTQYF